This record covers a single T cell receptor (beta chain). Its antigen is as yet unknown. This entry is derived from a study of T cells expressing NK-cell markers. The overall study: The TCR beta repertoires originated in sorted CD3+CD56+NKG2C+, CD3+CD56+NKG2C- and CD3+CD56-NKG2C+ T cells. The eight sequenced donors comprised seven who were HCMV-seropositive and one who was seronegative. Notes on the study in general: These clonotypes also led the CD3+CD56-NKG2C+ fraction in a few donors.

Reprocessing the 5' RACE reads, TCRdb reports a single entry for every CDR3 protein and omits DNA. The sample has hundreds of thousands of distinct CDR3 sequences. The CDR3 spans 16 residues. CDR1 and CDR2 from the germline V gene are SGHTA and FQGTGA. Source material: blood T cells: a sorted CD56 or NKG2C T cell subset, CD4+ or CD8+ T cells, or bulk PBMC T cells (not recorded which). The chain carries TRBV7-3 and TRBJ1-2. The receptor was isolated from a woman aged 18-69 years in good health. The CDR3 sequence: CASSNRTLETNYGYTF.